The rows below give T cell receptor beta chains drawn from one sample of a study of cytomegalovirus exposure and HLA in healthy donors. Libraries were prepared by immunoSEQ multiplex PCR; TCRdb keeps only in-frame clonotypes and omits some of them. The repertoire holds 150,000 or so clones, with around 68% as singletons. The sequenced material came from PBMCs. These receptors were obtained from a young man in good health and CMV-seronegative. CDR3s include the opening cysteine and the closing phenylalanine or tryptophan. The D gene is left open where the match is weak. The size field is filled for only some rows; it gives once, few, many or a size class.

TRBV19	TRBJ1-1	TRBD1	-	TGTGCCAGTAGTATATGGTACGGGACAGGGGGGTTGAACACTGAAGCTTTCTTT	CASSIWYGTGGLNTEAFF
TRBV7-2	TRBJ2-5	TRBD2	once	TGTGCCAGCAGAGAAACTAGCGGGGGGTTCCGAGAGACCCAGTACTTC	CASRETSGGFRETQYF
TRBV21-1	TRBJ2-7	-	-	TGTGCCAGCAGGGAGACTAGCGGGAGATCCTACGAGCAGTACTTC	CASRETSGRSYEQYF
TRBV5-4	TRBJ2-3	TRBD2	few	TGTGCCAGCAGCTTGGTCTTGGGGGGGAGCACAGATACGCAGTATTTT	CASSLVLGGSTDTQYF
TRBV28	TRBJ1-4	-	-	TGTGCCAGCAGTTTGTGGAGAGGGAGTGAAAAACTGTTTTTT	CASSLWRGSEKLFF
TRBV30	TRBJ2-5	TRBD2	-	TGTGCCTGGACTAGCGGGGGGGCTTGGGAGACCCAGTACTTC	CAWTSGGAWETQYF
TRBV6-1	TRBJ2-3	TRBD2	-	TGTGCCAGCAGTGAACTAGCGGGGCCAGATACGCAGTATTTT	CASSELAGPDTQYF
TRBV6-1	TRBJ1-5	TRBD1	-	TGTGCCAGCAGTGCCCTCACAGGGGGCAATCAGCCCCAGCATTTT	CASSALTGGNQPQHF
TRBV11-2	TRBJ1-3	-	-	TGTGCCAGCAGCTTCGGGTCTACCATATATTTT	CASSFGSTIYF
TRBV6-6	TRBJ1-4	-	-	TGTGCCAGCAGCCCAGGGTGGGCTAATGAAAAACTGTTTTTT	CASSPGWANEKLFF
TRBV27	TRBJ1-6	-	-	TGTGCCAGCAGTTTAGAGGGAAGTAATTCACCCCTCCACTTT	CASSLEGSNSPLHF
TRBV30	TRBJ1-2	-	once	TGTGCCTGGGGCGACGGGGGTCTGGGCTACACCTTC	CAWGDGGLGYTF
TRBV5-6	TRBJ1-2	-	-	TGTGCCAGCAGCCTGGGAGGGGGCTACACCTTC	CASSLGGGYTF
TRBV28	TRBJ2-3	TRBD2	-	TGTGCCAGCAGTTTTACTAGCGGCAGCACAGATACGCAGTATTTT	CASSFTSGSTDTQYF
TRBV5-1	TRBJ2-7	TRBD2	-	TGCGCCAGCAGCTACAGCGGGGGGGCATTCGACGAGCAGTACTTC	CASSYSGGAFDEQYF
TRBV13	TRBJ2-5	TRBD1	-	TGTGCCAGCAGCTTCGAGACAGGGGAAGGAGGAGAGACCCAGTACTTC	CASSFETGEGGETQYF
TRBV4-1	TRBJ2-1	TRBD2	few	TGCGCCAGCAGCCAAACACTAGCGGGGGGGTACAATGAGCAGTTCTTC	CASSQTLAGGYNEQFF
TRBV5-1	TRBJ2-3	-	-	TGCGCCAGCAGCTTGGTAGACAACCCCGGGGCAGATACGCAGTATTTT	CASSLVDNPGADTQYF
TRBV9	TRBJ2-7	-	-	TGTGCCAGCAGCGTCTTACTGGAGGGGGAGCAGTACTTC	CASSVLLEGEQYF
TRBV27	TRBJ1-6	-	-	TGTGCCAGCAGTTTAGGGCCAGGGTCTAATTCACCCCTCCACTTT	CASSLGPGSNSPLHF
TRBV5-4	TRBJ2-1	TRBD2	-	TGTGCCAGCAGCTTGGGACTAGCGGGGAACAATGAGCAGTTCTTC	CASSLGLAGNNEQFF
TRBV28	TRBJ1-5	-	-	TGTGCCAGCAGCTCCCTTTGGGAGGGTCTGCATTTT	CASSSLWEGLHF
TRBV5-6	TRBJ2-3	-	-	TGTGCCAGCAGTCCACCAAAGGGGGGGCCAACAGATACGCAGTATTTT	CASSPPKGGPTDTQYF